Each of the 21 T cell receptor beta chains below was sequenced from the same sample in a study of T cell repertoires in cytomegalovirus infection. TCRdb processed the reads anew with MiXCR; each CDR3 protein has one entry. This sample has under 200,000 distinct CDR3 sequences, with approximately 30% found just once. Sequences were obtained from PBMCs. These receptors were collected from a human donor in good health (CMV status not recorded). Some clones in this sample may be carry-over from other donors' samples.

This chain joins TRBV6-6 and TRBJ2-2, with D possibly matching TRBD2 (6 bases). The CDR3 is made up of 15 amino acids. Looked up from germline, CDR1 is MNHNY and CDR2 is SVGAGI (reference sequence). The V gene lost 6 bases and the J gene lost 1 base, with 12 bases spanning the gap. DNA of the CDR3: TGTGCCAGCAGCCCCGGGAGAAGGAACACCGGGGAGCTGTTTTTT. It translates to CASSPGRRNTGELFF.

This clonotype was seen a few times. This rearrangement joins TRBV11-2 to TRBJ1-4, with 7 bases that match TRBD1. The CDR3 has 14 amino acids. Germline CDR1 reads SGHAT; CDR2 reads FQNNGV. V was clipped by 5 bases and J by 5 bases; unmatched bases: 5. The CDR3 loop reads CASSPQGGNEKLFF. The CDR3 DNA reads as TGTGCCAGCAGCCCCCAAGGGGGCAATGAAAAACTGTTTTTT.

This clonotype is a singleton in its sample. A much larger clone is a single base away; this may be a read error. The chain's CDR3 is CASGSGQMNTEAFF. CDR3 sequence (DNA): TGTGCTAGTGGTTCTGGACAGATGAACACTGAAGCTTTCTTT. V gene TRBV12-5 combines with J gene TRBJ1-1; D possibly corresponds to TRBD1 (6 bases). CDR3 length equals 14 residues. Trimming removed 4 bases at V and 0 bases at J, with 9 bases between. Germline V gives CDR1 LGHNT, CDR2 FRNRAP.

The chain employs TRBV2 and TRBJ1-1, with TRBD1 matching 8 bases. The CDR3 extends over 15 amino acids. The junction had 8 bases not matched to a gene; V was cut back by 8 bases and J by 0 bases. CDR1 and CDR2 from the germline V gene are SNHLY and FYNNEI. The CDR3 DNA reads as TGTGCCAGCCTTCGAGGACAGGGATTGAACACTGAAGCTTTCTTT. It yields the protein CASLRGQGLNTEAFF.

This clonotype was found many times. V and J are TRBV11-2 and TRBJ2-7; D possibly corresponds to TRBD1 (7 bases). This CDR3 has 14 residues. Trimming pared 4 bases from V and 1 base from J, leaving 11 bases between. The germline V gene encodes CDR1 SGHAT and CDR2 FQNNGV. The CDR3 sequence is CASSSQGTSYEQYF. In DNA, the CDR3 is TGTGCCAGCAGCTCACAGGGGACTTCCTACGAGCAGTACTTC.

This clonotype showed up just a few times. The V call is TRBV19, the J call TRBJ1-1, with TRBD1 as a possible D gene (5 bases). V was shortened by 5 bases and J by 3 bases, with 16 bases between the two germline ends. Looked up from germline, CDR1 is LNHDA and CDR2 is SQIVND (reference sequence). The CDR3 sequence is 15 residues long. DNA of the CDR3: TGTGCCAGTAGTGTCAGGTGGGGGGAAGACACTGAAGCTTTCTTT. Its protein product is CASSVRWGEDTEAFF.

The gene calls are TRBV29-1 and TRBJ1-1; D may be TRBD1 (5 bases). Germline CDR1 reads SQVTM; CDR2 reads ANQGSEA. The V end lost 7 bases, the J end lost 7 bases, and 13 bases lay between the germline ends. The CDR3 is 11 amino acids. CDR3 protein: CSAPKRGEAFF. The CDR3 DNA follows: TGCAGCGCCCCGAAGAGGGGTGAAGCTTTCTTT.

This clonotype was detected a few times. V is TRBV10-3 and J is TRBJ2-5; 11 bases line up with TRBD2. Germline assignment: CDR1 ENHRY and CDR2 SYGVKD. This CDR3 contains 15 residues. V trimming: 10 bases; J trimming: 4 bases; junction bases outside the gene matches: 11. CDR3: CATKGPTSGGETQYF. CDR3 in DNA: TGTGCCACCAAAGGGCCTACTAGCGGGGGAGAGACCCAGTACTTC.

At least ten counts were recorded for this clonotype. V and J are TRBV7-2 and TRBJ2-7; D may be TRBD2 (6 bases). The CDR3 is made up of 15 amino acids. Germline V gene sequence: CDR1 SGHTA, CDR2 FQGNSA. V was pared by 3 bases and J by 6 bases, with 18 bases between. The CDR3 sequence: CASSLGLWGGSEQYF. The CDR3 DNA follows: TGTGCCAGCAGCTTGGGACTTTGGGGTGGGTCCGAGCAGTACTTC.

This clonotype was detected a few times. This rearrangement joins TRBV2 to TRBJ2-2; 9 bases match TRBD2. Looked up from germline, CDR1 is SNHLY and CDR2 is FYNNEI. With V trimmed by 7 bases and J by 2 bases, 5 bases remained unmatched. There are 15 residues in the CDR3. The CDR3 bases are TGTGCCAGCAAGGCGGGGGGGCCTAACACCGGGGAGCTGTTTTTT. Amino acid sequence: CASKAGGPNTGELFF.

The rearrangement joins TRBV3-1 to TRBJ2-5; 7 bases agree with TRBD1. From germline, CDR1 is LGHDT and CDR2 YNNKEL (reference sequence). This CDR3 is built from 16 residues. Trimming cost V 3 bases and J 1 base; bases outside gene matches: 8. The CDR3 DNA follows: TGTGCCAGCAGCCAGAACCCTGGACAGGCCCAAGAGACCCAGTACTTC. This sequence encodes CASSQNPGQAQETQYF.

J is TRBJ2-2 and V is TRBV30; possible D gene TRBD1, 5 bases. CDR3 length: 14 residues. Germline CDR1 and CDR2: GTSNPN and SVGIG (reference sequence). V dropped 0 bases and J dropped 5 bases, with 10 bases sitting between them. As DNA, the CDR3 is TGTGCCTGGAGTGTAACCGCAGGGACCGGGGAGCTGTTTTTT. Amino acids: CAWSVTAGTGELFF.

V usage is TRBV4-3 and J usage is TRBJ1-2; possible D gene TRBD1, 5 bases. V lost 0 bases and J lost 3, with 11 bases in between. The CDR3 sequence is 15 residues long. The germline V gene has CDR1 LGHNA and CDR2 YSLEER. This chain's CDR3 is CASSQEIGAYYGYTF. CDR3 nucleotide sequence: TGCGCCAGCAGCCAAGAAATTGGGGCCTACTATGGCTACACCTTC.

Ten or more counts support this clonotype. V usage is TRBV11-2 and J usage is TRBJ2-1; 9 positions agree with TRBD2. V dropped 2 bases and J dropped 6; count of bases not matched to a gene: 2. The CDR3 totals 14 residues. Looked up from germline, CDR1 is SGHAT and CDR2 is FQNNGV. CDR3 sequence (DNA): TGTGCCAGCAGCTTAAAAGCGGGGGGCAATGAGCAGTTCTTC. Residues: CASSLKAGGNEQFF.

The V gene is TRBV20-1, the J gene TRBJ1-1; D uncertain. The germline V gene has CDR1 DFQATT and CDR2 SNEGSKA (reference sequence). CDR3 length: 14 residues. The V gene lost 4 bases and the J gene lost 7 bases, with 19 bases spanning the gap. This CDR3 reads CSAKRAGRHLEAFF. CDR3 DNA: TGCAGTGCTAAAAGAGCTGGCCGCCATCTTGAAGCTTTCTTT.

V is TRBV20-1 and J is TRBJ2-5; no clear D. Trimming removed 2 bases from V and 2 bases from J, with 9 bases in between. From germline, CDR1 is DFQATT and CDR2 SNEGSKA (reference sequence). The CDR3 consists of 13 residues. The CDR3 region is CSARSGPQETQYF. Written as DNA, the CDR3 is TGCAGTGCTAGATCCGGGCCGCAAGAGACCCAGTACTTC.

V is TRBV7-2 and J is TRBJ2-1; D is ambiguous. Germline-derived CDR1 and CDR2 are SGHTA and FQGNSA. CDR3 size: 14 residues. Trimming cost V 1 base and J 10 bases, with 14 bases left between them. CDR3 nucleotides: TGTGCCAGCAGCTTAGGGGCAGCCGCCTCGGAGCAGTTCTTC. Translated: CASSLGAAASEQFF.

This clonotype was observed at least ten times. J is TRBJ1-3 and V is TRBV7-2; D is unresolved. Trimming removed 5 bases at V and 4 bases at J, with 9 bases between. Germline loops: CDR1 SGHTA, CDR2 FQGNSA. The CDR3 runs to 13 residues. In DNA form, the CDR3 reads TGTGCCAGCAGCGCACGTAAGGGAAACACCATATATTTT. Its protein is CASSARKGNTIYF.

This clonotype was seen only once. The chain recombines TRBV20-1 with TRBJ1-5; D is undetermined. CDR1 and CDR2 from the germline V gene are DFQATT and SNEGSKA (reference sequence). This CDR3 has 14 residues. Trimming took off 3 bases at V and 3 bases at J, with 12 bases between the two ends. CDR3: CSARIGSDNQPQHF. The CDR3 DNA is TGCAGTGCTAGGATCGGTTCTGACAATCAGCCCCAGCATTTT.

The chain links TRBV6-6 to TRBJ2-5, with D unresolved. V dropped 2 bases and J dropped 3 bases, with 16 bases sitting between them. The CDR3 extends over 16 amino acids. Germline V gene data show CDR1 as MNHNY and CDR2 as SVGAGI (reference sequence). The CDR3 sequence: CASSYKRNGREETQYF. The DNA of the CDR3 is TGTGCCAGCAGTTACAAACGTAATGGTAGAGAAGAGACCCAGTACTTC.

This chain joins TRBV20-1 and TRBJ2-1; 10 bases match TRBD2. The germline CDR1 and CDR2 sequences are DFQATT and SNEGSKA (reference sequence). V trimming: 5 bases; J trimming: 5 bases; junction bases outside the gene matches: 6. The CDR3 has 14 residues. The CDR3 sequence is CSAVRTSGDNEQFF. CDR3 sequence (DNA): TGCAGTGCTGTCCGGACTAGCGGAGACAATGAGCAGTTCTTC.